This T cell receptor (beta chain) derives from a study of blood T cell repertoires in COVID-19. At the level of the study: Italy, Spain and the United States were the sources of the convalescent and acute COVID-19 samples. From T cells, B-cell-depleted T cells, or PBMCs came the material, which was cDNA or gDNA.

Profiled with immunoSEQ multiplex PCR; TCRdb holds only in-frame clones, not every one. This sample has 190,000 or so clones, with roughly four fifths found just once. Germline V gene lookup returns CDR1 LGHNA and CDR2 YSLEER. The CDR3 contains 18 residues. With 0 bases clipped from V and 4 bases from J, the junction kept 13 bases outside the gene matches. This clonotype was sampled from a middle-aged man who had recovered from COVID-19. The sequenced material came from PBMCs or T cells enriched from blood (not recorded which). This chain connects TRBV4-3 to TRBJ1-2, with TRBD1 matching 8 bases. The CDR3 loop is CASSQDRQGALFGYGYTF. DNA of the CDR3: TGCGCCAGCAGCCAAGATCGCCAGGGGGCCCTTTTTGGCTATGGCTACACCTTC.